The subject of this entry is one T cell receptor beta chain. Per the authors' pipeline: Scientists estimated how many nucleated cells there were by amplifying reference gene primers. This table comes from immunoSEQ multiplex PCR, and its TCRdb copy is limited to in-frame clones, with some not included. V and J calls and clone size come straight from that table; D and trimming were deduced from the DNA. The data hold approximately 390,000 clones, with 70% to 90% observed a single time. This sample was taken from a study of blood T cell repertoires in COVID-19. Study information: The origin of the acute and convalescent COVID-19 samples was the United States, Italy and Spain. Sample material is recorded as cDNA or gDNA derived from T cells, B-cell-depleted T cells, or PBMCs.

Seattle-derived patients entered the study during active infection and were followed longitudinally. CDR1 is LNHNV and CDR2 is YYDKDF in the germline V gene (reference sequence). V shed 4 bases, J shed 7 bases, and the junction held 6 bases outside the gene matches. This CDR3 has 14 residues. The sequenced sample was peripheral blood. The receptor was derived from a woman aged 55-70 years with COVID-19, enrolled during active disease. The rearrangement uses TRBV15 and TRBJ1-1, with 10 bases that match TRBD1. The CDR3 sequence: CATSTHRDRGEAFF. CDR3 bases: TGTGCCACCAGCACCCACCGGGACAGGGGTGAAGCTTTCTTT. Using reference TRBV15 and TRBJ1-1 for the parts outside the CDR3, the full variable domain is DAMVIQNPRYQVTQFGKPVTLSCSQTLNHNVMYWYQQKSSQAPKLLFHYYDKDFNNEADTPDNFQSRRPNTSFCFLDIRSPGLGDTAMYLCATSTHRDRGEAFFGQGTRLTVV.